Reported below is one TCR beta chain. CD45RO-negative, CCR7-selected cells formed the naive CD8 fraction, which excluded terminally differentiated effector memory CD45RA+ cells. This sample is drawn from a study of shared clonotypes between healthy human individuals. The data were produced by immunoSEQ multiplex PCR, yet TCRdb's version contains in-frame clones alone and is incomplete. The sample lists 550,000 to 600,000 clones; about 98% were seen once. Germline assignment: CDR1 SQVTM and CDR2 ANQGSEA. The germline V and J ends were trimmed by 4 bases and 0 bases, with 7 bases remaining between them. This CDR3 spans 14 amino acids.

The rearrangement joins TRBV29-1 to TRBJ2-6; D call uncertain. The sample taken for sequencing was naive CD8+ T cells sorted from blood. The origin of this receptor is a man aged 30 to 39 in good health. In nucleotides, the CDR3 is TGCAGCGTTGTTACGAGCTCTGGGGCCAACGTCCTGACTTTC. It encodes CSVVTSSGANVLTF. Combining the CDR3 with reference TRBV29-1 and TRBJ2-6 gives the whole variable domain SAVISQKPSRDICQRGTSLTIQCQVDSQVTMMFWYRQQPGQSLTLIATANQGSEATYESGFVIDKFPISRPNLTFSTLTVSNMSPEDSSIYLCSVVTSSGANVLTFGAGSRLTVL.